The 22 T cell receptor beta chains in this list originate from one sample, sequenced in a study of blood T cell repertoires in COVID-19. The method was immunoSEQ multiplex PCR; TCRdb's version includes in-frame clones alone and lacks a portion of them. The sample has tens of thousands of clones; roughly 91% are singletons. Sequencing used peripheral blood. The source of these receptors is a woman between 45 and 65 years old in a cohort sampled during active COVID-19.

CDR3 coding DNA: TGTGCCAGTAGGCGGGACAGGGACCTTAACTATGGCTACACCTTC. Its protein product is CASRRDRDLNYGYTF. The chain carries TRBV19 and TRBJ1-2; 9 bases line up with TRBD1. This CDR3 comprises 15 residues. Germline CDR1 LNHDA, CDR2 SQIVND (reference sequence). With 6 bases clipped from V and 1 base from J, the junction kept 6 bases outside the gene matches. The whole variable domain, filled in from reference TRBV19 and TRBJ1-2, reads DGGITQSPKYLFRKEGQNVTLSCEQNLNHDAMYWYRQDPGQGLRLIYYSQIVNDFQKGDIAEGYSVSREKKESFPLTVTSAQKNPTAFYLCASRRDRDLNYGYTFGSGTRLTVV.

The chain is built from TRBV7-3 and TRBJ2-3; D possibly corresponds to TRBD1 (6 bases). CDR3 length: 12 amino acids. V shed 5 bases and J shed 8 bases, with 11 bases lying between them. Germline assignment: CDR1 SGHTA and CDR2 FQGTGA. As DNA, the CDR3 is TGTGCCAGCAGCCCCGGGACACTTACGCAGTATTTT. This encodes CASSPGTLTQYF.

V and J are TRBV5-4 and TRBJ2-2; the match to TRBD2 covers 11 bases. This CDR3 has 19 amino acids. Looked up from germline, CDR1 is SGHNT and CDR2 is YYREEE (reference sequence). The V segment lost 0 bases and the J segment 1 base; nucleotides outside the gene matches: 8. CDR3 sequence (DNA): TGTGCCAGCAGCTTGGCCGTTACTAGCGGGAGAGGGAACACCGGGGAGCTGTTTTTT. Translating gives CASSLAVTSGRGNTGELFF.

The rearrangement links TRBV6-5 to TRBJ2-1, with D unresolved. The V and J ends lost 7 bases and 4 bases respectively, with 5 bases between them. This CDR3 comprises 11 residues. Per germline, CDR1 MNHEY and CDR2 SVGAGI. This CDR3 is CASKYYNEQFF. The CDR3 bases are TGTGCCAGCAAATATTACAATGAGCAGTTCTTC.

The chain links TRBV30 to TRBJ2-1; no definite D call. The CDR3 consists of 13 residues. Germline assignment: CDR1 GTSNPN and CDR2 SVGIG (reference sequence). V was shortened by 3 bases and J by 10 bases, with 16 bases between the two germline ends. CDR3 protein: CAWSPGHSREQFF. In DNA, the CDR3 is TGTGCCTGGAGCCCCGGTCACTCGAGGGAGCAGTTCTTC.

The chain recombines TRBV11-3 with TRBJ2-1; D gene ambiguous. Germline V lookup: CDR1 SGHNT, CDR2 YENEEA. The CDR3 runs 13 residues. V was trimmed by 6 bases and J by 9 bases, leaving 15 bases between them. DNA of the CDR3: TGTGCCAGCAGTCCTCCAACTTCTTTTGAGCAGTTCTTC. Amino acids: CASSPPTSFEQFF.

The chain couples TRBV11-3 to TRBJ2-2; D is possibly TRBD2 (5 bases). The CDR3 is 16 amino acids. Per germline, CDR1 SGHNT and CDR2 YENEEA. Trimming stripped 1 base from V and 1 base from J, with 10 bases between. The CDR3 coding sequence is TGTGCCAGCAGCTTAGTGACGGGATTGAACACCGGGGAGCTGTTTTTT. This encodes CASSLVTGLNTGELFF.

The chain links TRBV6-5 to TRBJ2-7; tentative D call: TRBD1 (6 bases). This CDR3 has 13 amino acids. V lost 2 bases to trimming and J lost 6 bases, with 11 bases between them. Germline CDR1 and CDR2: MNHEY and SVGAGI. The CDR3 coding sequence is TGTGCCAGCAGTTACGACAGGATGGGCGAGCAGTACTTC. It encodes CASSYDRMGEQYF.

V and J are TRBV28 and TRBJ2-3; 10 nucleotides line up with TRBD2. The CDR3 totals 16 residues. Germline lookup yields CDR1 MDHEN and CDR2 SYDVKM. The junction had 7 bases not matched to a gene; V was cut back by 3 bases and J by 4 bases. In DNA form, the CDR3 reads TGTGCCAGCAGTTTGGGCCCTAGCGGGAGTTCAGATACGCAGTATTTT. Protein: CASSLGPSGSSDTQYF.

The chain combines TRBV7-9 with TRBJ2-3; TRBD2 aligns across 14 bases. The ends lost 4 bases at V and 2 bases at J; junction bases unmatched: 8. Germline V gene lookup returns CDR1 SEHNR and CDR2 FQNEAQ (reference sequence). The length of the CDR3 is 18 residues. The DNA of the CDR3 is TGTGCCAGCAGCTCTATGGGGACTAGCGGGAGACCCACAGATACGCAGTATTTT. Translating gives CASSSMGTSGRPTDTQYF. Based on the CDR3 plus reference TRBV7-9 and TRBJ2-3, the full variable domain is DTGVSQNPRHKITKRGQNVTFRCDPISEHNRLYWYRQTLGQGPEFLTYFQNEAQLEKSRLLSDRFSAERPKGSFSTLEIQRTEQGDSAMYLCASSSMGTSGRPTDTQYFGPGTRLTVL.

V and J are TRBV15 and TRBJ2-7; 8 positions agree with TRBD2. Germline assignment: CDR1 LNHNV and CDR2 YYDKDF (reference sequence). V gave up 1 base and J gave up 4 bases; unmatched junction bases: 9. This CDR3 has 16 amino acids. In nucleotides, the CDR3 is TGTGCCACCAGCAGAGGTTACAGTAGCGGGGTTTACGAGCAGTACTTC. Protein product: CATSRGYSSGVYEQYF.

This clone showed up just a few times. This sequence joins TRBV6-5 and TRBJ1-2; D unresolved. Per germline, CDR1 MNHEY and CDR2 SVGAGI. The CDR3 consists of 11 residues. Trimming took 7 bases from V and 2 from J, leaving 5 bases between them. In DNA form, the CDR3 reads TGTGCCAGCAAACAAAACTATGGCTACACCTTC. It is translated as CASKQNYGYTF.

This chain joins TRBV29-1 and TRBJ1-2, with TRBD1 identical over 7 bases. The CDR3 loop spans 12 amino acids. Per germline, CDR1 SQVTM and CDR2 ANQGSEA. V was clipped by 6 bases and J by 8 bases; unmatched bases: 9. CDR3 sequence: CSVRQGEGGYTF. The CDR3 region has the DNA TGCAGCGTGAGACAGGGTGAGGGGGGCTACACCTTC.

The gene calls are TRBV28 and TRBJ2-3; D unclear. The V end lost 3 bases, the J end lost 3 bases, and 7 bases lay between the germline ends. CDR1 is MDHEN, CDR2 SYDVKM, per germline. The CDR3 contains 13 residues. CDR3 sequence reads: CASSFSQTDTQYF. The CDR3 bases are TGTGCCAGCAGTTTTTCCCAAACAGATACGCAGTATTTT.

This rearrangement joins TRBV5-4 to TRBJ1-5; no definite D call. CDR3 size: 14 residues. Germline-derived CDR1 and CDR2 are SGHNT and YYREEE (reference sequence). V dropped 2 bases and J dropped 5 bases, with 11 bases sitting between them. In DNA, the CDR3 is TGTGCCAGCAGCTTCGAGGGCGGGGATCAGCCCCAGCATTTT. Its protein product is CASSFEGGDQPQHF.

The chain links TRBV9 to TRBJ2-3; 8 bases fit TRBD2. The CDR3 sequence is 16 residues long. CDR1 SGDLS and CDR2 YYNGEE come from the germline V gene. Trimming at V came to 2 bases and at J to 0 bases, leaving 5 bases not matched to a gene. CDR3 protein: CASSVTSGASTDTQYF. CDR3 nucleotides: TGTGCCAGCAGCGTCACTAGCGGAGCCAGCACAGATACGCAGTATTTT.

This clone was observed a single time. This sequence joins TRBV5-6 and TRBJ2-3; the match to TRBD1 covers 8 bases. CDR1 and CDR2 (germline): SGHDT, YYEEEE. CDR3 length equals 15 residues. J gave up 3 bases and V 2 bases, and 5 bases lay outside the gene matches. The CDR3 nucleotides are TGTGCCAGCAGCTTACGGACAGGGACGACAGATACGCAGTATTTT. Translated: CASSLRTGTTDTQYF.

The CDR3 sequence: CASSPGQTSNEQFF. The CDR3 region has the DNA TGCGCCAGCAGCCCGGGACAGACATCGAATGAGCAGTTCTTC. J is TRBJ2-1 and V is TRBV5-1; 7 bases fit TRBD1. Germline CDR1 SGHRS, CDR2 YFSETQ. The CDR3 contains 14 residues. The V and J ends lost 4 bases and 7 bases, in that order; junction bases with no gene match: 8.

The rearrangement links TRBV6-6 to TRBJ1-4; D might be TRBD1 (6 bases). CDR1 is MNHNY and CDR2 is SVGAGI in the germline V gene (reference sequence). The ends were cut back, 0 bases at V and 3 bases at J, with 8 bases in the middle. The CDR3 runs 15 residues. CDR3 in DNA: TGTGCCAGCAGTTACTCAGACAGGCCTAATGAAAAACTGTTTTTT. Protein product: CASSYSDRPNEKLFF.

The genes are TRBV20-1 and TRBJ2-1, with 7 nucleotides matching TRBD2. Losses at the gene ends were 3 bases for V and 0 bases for J; bases not matched to a gene: 11. Germline loops: CDR1 DFQATT, CDR2 SNEGSKA (reference sequence). CDR3 length equals 17 residues. Here the CDR3 reads CSASEGGGRSSYNEQFF. The DNA of the CDR3 is TGCAGTGCTAGTGAAGGTGGCGGGAGAAGCTCCTACAATGAGCAGTTCTTC.

The rearrangement links TRBV18 to TRBJ1-1; D gene uncertain. Trimming took off 1 base at V and 3 bases at J, with 9 bases between the two ends. The CDR3 has 14 residues. Germline CDR1 KGHSH, CDR2 LQKENI. The CDR3 region is CASSPRQEDTEAFF. CDR3 DNA: TGTGCCAGCTCACCACGTCAGGAGGACACTGAAGCTTTCTTT. The variable domain in full, with the rest retrieved from reference TRBV18 and TRBJ1-1, is NAGVMQNPRHLVRRRGQEARLRCSPMKGHSHVYWYRQLPEEGLKFMVYLQKENIIDESGMPKERFSAEFPKEGPSILRIQQVVRGDSAAYFCASSPRQEDTEAFFGQGTRLTVV.

The chain couples TRBV19 to TRBJ1-6, with D tentatively TRBD1 (5 bases). V was pared by 2 bases and J by 7 bases, with 12 bases between. This CDR3 is built from 15 residues. Germline CDR1 LNHDA, CDR2 SQIVND (reference sequence). As DNA, the CDR3 is TGTGCCAGTAGTATAAACAGCCAGGGAAATTCACCCCTCCACTTT. Amino acids: CASSINSQGNSPLHF. Combining the CDR3 with reference TRBV19 and TRBJ1-6 gives the whole variable domain DGGITQSPKYLFRKEGQNVTLSCEQNLNHDAMYWYRQDPGQGLRLIYYSQIVNDFQKGDIAEGYSVSREKKESFPLTVTSAQKNPTAFYLCASSINSQGNSPLHFGNGTRLTVT.